This T cell receptor beta chain was found in a study of regulatory T cells in long-lasting Graves disease. Study-level results: Owing to a sample size that was small, accuracy may have been reduced.

The CDR3 contains 16 residues. V was clipped by 3 bases and J by 0 bases, with 9 bases between them. The germline gives CDR1 ENHRY, CDR2 SYGVKD. Sequencing libraries for TCR beta were prepared with iRepertoire HTBI primers and Arm-PCR of CDR3 regions. TCRdb itself ran the multiplex PCR reads through MiXCR, one entry per CDR3 protein. The data hold some 470,000 distinct CDR3 sequences, with roughly 21% observed a single time. Time point specified: persistent/refractory GD, antithyroid drugs over 5 years with positive TRAb. The authors made the TCR library using RNA they extracted from PBMCs. As regards this clonotype: Its antigen is unidentified.

Here the sequenced sample was peripheral blood mononuclear cells (PBMCs), taken when the disease was refractory, from a patient treated with antithyroid drugs. The gene calls are TRBV10-3 and TRBJ2-6; D gene ambiguous. This sequence originates from a female donor with Graves disease. In nucleotides, the CDR3 is TGTGCCATCAGTGATCAGGCTCTCTCTGGGGCCAACGTCCTGACTTTC. Protein product: CAISDQALSGANVLTF.